The rows below give T cell receptor beta chains drawn from one sample of a study of cytomegalovirus exposure and HLA in healthy donors. This table comes from immunoSEQ multiplex PCR, and its TCRdb copy is limited to in-frame clones, with some not included. The data hold 150,000 to 200,000 clones, with roughly three quarters observed a single time. The sequenced sample was PBMCs. These receptors all come from a male donor in good health and CMV-seropositive. Both conserved end residues are part of each CDR3. D genes are given only for firm matches. Some rows have no size entry. The others give once, few or many, or a class for an expanded clone.

d_gene: NA
abundance: NA
j_gene: TRBJ1-3
v_gene: TRBV6-5
CDR3nt: TGTGCCAGCAGTTTACAGGGACGAAACACCATATATTTT
CDR3aa: CASSLQGRNTIYF

d_gene: NA
abundance: NA
j_gene: TRBJ1-2
v_gene: TRBV7-2
CDR3nt: TGTGCCAGCAGCCCACAGGGTATGGTATATGGCTACACCTTC
CDR3aa: CASSPQGMVYGYTF

d_gene: NA
abundance: NA
j_gene: TRBJ1-2
v_gene: TRBV27
CDR3nt: TGTGCCAGCAGGGGGGCCTTATCAGCTAACTATGGCTACACCTTC
CDR3aa: CASRGALSANYGYTF

d_gene: TRBD2
abundance: NA
j_gene: TRBJ2-5
v_gene: TRBV9
CDR3nt: TGTGCCAGCAGCGTAGGGGGAAATAGCGGGAGGGCAGAGACCCAGTACTTC
CDR3aa: CASSVGGNSGRAETQYF

d_gene: NA
abundance: once
j_gene: TRBJ2-1
v_gene: TRBV9
CDR3nt: TGTGCCAGCAGCATCACCGGGACTTTGAACAATGAGCAGTTCTTC
CDR3aa: CASSITGTLNNEQFF

d_gene: TRBD2
abundance: few
j_gene: TRBJ2-7
v_gene: TRBV2
CDR3nt: TGTGCCAGCGAGCCCCTGGGACTAGCGGGGGGCCACTCCTACGAGCAGTACTTC
CDR3aa: CASEPLGLAGGHSYEQYF

d_gene: NA
abundance: NA
j_gene: TRBJ1-2
v_gene: TRBV18
CDR3nt: TGTGCCAGCTCGGGCCTTCCTCACTATGGCTACACCTTC
CDR3aa: CASSGLPHYGYTF

d_gene: TRBD1
abundance: NA
j_gene: TRBJ2-1
v_gene: TRBV7-2
CDR3nt: TGTGCCAGCAGCTTAACAGGGGTCCAGGAGCAGTTCTTC
CDR3aa: CASSLTGVQEQFF

d_gene: NA
abundance: NA
j_gene: TRBJ1-3
v_gene: TRBV30
CDR3nt: TGTGCCTGGAGTGGAGGGCTCTCTGGAAACACCATATATTTT
CDR3aa: CAWSGGLSGNTIYF

d_gene: TRBD1
abundance: few
j_gene: TRBJ1-5
v_gene: TRBV5-6
CDR3nt: TGTGCCAGCAGCTTGGCAGGGGGCGCCGGGCAGCCCCAGCATTTT
CDR3aa: CASSLAGGAGQPQHF

d_gene: TRBD1
abundance: NA
j_gene: TRBJ2-7
v_gene: TRBV6-5
CDR3nt: TGTGCCAGCAGTTCCTCCGGGACAGTTTCATACGAGCAGTACTTC
CDR3aa: CASSSSGTVSYEQYF

d_gene: NA
abundance: NA
j_gene: TRBJ2-2
v_gene: TRBV7-9
CDR3nt: TGTGCCAGCAGCTTCGGGGGAATGGTTGGGGAGCTGTTTTTT
CDR3aa: CASSFGGMVGELFF

d_gene: NA
abundance: NA
j_gene: TRBJ1-5
v_gene: TRBV14
CDR3nt: TGTGCCAGCATCCGGTCCAGGGACTGTCAGCCCCAGCATTTT
CDR3aa: CASIRSRDCQPQHF

d_gene: TRBD2
abundance: NA
j_gene: TRBJ2-7
v_gene: TRBV7-2
CDR3nt: TGTGCCAGCAGGCCTAGCGGGGGGGGGTCCGACGAGCAGTACTTC
CDR3aa: CASRPSGGGSDEQYF

d_gene: NA
abundance: once
j_gene: TRBJ2-6
v_gene: TRBV7-6
CDR3nt: TGTGCCAGCAGCCCCGGTCCCGGGGCCAACGTCCTGACTTTC
CDR3aa: CASSPGPGANVLTF

d_gene: TRBD2
abundance: NA
j_gene: TRBJ2-3
v_gene: TRBV2
CDR3nt: TGTGCCAGCAGTGAAAGCCCTAGCGGGGGGATGAGGGGCACAGATACGCAGTATTTT
CDR3aa: CASSESPSGGMRGTDTQYF

d_gene: TRBD1
abundance: NA
j_gene: TRBJ1-1
v_gene: TRBV6-1
CDR3nt: TGTGCCAGCAGTGATTACGGGGACAGGTCAACCCGAAACACTGAAGCTTTCTTT
CDR3aa: CASSDYGDRSTRNTEAFF

d_gene: TRBD2
abundance: NA
j_gene: TRBJ2-3
v_gene: TRBV4-3
CDR3nt: TGCGCCAGCAGCCAAGGGGCGGGGGGCCGAGATACGCAGTATTTT
CDR3aa: CASSQGAGGRDTQYF

d_gene: NA
abundance: NA
j_gene: TRBJ1-5
v_gene: TRBV7-2
CDR3nt: TGTGCCAGCAGCACCGGGGCGGGGATATTAGCCCAGCATTTT
CDR3aa: CASSTGAGILAQHF

d_gene: NA
abundance: NA
j_gene: TRBJ2-7
v_gene: TRBV28
CDR3nt: TGTGCCAGCAGCCGGGACACCCTATCCTACGAGCAGTACTTC
CDR3aa: CASSRDTLSYEQYF

d_gene: NA
abundance: many
j_gene: TRBJ1-1
v_gene: TRBV6-4
CDR3nt: TGTGCCAGCAGGGAGACGGATATGAACACTGAAGCTTTCTTT
CDR3aa: CASRETDMNTEAFF

d_gene: TRBD1
abundance: NA
j_gene: TRBJ1-3
v_gene: TRBV6-6
CDR3nt: TGTGCCAGCAGTTACAGGACAGGGAGGGCTGGAAACACCATATATTTT
CDR3aa: CASSYRTGRAGNTIYF

d_gene: TRBD1
abundance: NA
j_gene: TRBJ1-1
v_gene: TRBV6-5
CDR3nt: TGTGCCAGCAGTTCAGGGGGATCGAACACTGAAGCTTTCTTT
CDR3aa: CASSSGGSNTEAFF

d_gene: NA
abundance: NA
j_gene: TRBJ2-7
v_gene: TRBV25-1
CDR3nt: TGTGCCAGCAGTGAATTACGGGCGGGGATGACCTACGAGCAGTACTTC
CDR3aa: CASSELRAGMTYEQYF

d_gene: NA
abundance: few
j_gene: TRBJ2-7
v_gene: TRBV19
CDR3nt: TGTGCCAGTAAGTCAGGGACTGCGAGCTCCTACGAGCAGTACTTC
CDR3aa: CASKSGTASSYEQYF

d_gene: NA
abundance: few
j_gene: TRBJ2-2
v_gene: TRBV6-5
CDR3nt: TGTGCCAGCAGTGAACTGGTCACCGGGGAGCTGTTTTTT
CDR3aa: CASSELVTGELFF

d_gene: NA
abundance: NA
j_gene: TRBJ1-2
v_gene: TRBV18
CDR3nt: TGTGCCAGCTCACCAGCCAGCGACTATGGCTACACCTTC
CDR3aa: CASSPASDYGYTF

d_gene: NA
abundance: NA
j_gene: TRBJ1-2
v_gene: TRBV7-3
CDR3nt: TGTGCCAGCAGCTCAAGCGGGGGGGGAGGCTACACCTTC
CDR3aa: CASSSSGGGGYTF

d_gene: NA
abundance: NA
j_gene: TRBJ2-7
v_gene: TRBV6-5
CDR3nt: TGTGCCAGCACCGTACGTGGACAGACCTACGAGCAGTACTTC
CDR3aa: CASTVRGQTYEQYF

d_gene: TRBD1
abundance: NA
j_gene: TRBJ1-1
v_gene: TRBV5-6
CDR3nt: TGTGCCAGCAGGGACCGGACAGGGGAGAACACTGAAGCTTTCTTT
CDR3aa: CASRDRTGENTEAFF

d_gene: TRBD1
abundance: once
j_gene: TRBJ1-5
v_gene: TRBV18
CDR3nt: TGTGCCAGCTCACCCCCAGGGGGTGGCAATCAGCCCCAGCATTTT
CDR3aa: CASSPPGGGNQPQHF

d_gene: NA
abundance: NA
j_gene: TRBJ1-2
v_gene: TRBV12-5
CDR3nt: TGTGCTAGTGGTGGAGGGTCTAACTATGGCTACACCTTC
CDR3aa: CASGGGSNYGYTF

d_gene: TRBD2
abundance: NA
j_gene: TRBJ2-1
v_gene: TRBV5-4
CDR3nt: TGTGCCAGCAGCACCGGGACTAGCGGATTCGATGAGCAGTTCTTC
CDR3aa: CASSTGTSGFDEQFF

d_gene: NA
abundance: NA
j_gene: TRBJ1-4
v_gene: TRBV7-6
CDR3nt: TGTGCCAGCACGACTCCATCGAGGGATGAAAAACTGTTTTTT
CDR3aa: CASTTPSRDEKLFF

d_gene: TRBD2
abundance: NA
j_gene: TRBJ2-5
v_gene: TRBV19
CDR3nt: TGTGCCAGTAGTATAGCGGGACTAGCCCAAGAGACCCAGTACTTC
CDR3aa: CASSIAGLAQETQYF

d_gene: TRBD1
abundance: NA
j_gene: TRBJ1-1
v_gene: TRBV2
CDR3nt: TGTGCCAGCAGTCTTTTACCGGGACAGGTACTAGAAGCTTTCTTT
CDR3aa: CASSLLPGQVLEAFF

d_gene: NA
abundance: NA
j_gene: TRBJ1-2
v_gene: TRBV29-1
CDR3nt: TGCAGCGTTGAAGCCGGACAGAGCGATGGCTACACCTTC
CDR3aa: CSVEAGQSDGYTF

d_gene: TRBD2
abundance: NA
j_gene: TRBJ2-7
v_gene: TRBV6-1
CDR3nt: TGTGCCAGCATGCTTAGCGGGGGGGCTAACTACGAGCAGTACTTC
CDR3aa: CASMLSGGANYEQYF

d_gene: NA
abundance: once
j_gene: TRBJ2-1
v_gene: TRBV7-2
CDR3nt: TGTGCCAGCAGCGCAGCGGGTGAGCAGTTCTTC
CDR3aa: CASSAAGEQFF

d_gene: TRBD1
abundance: NA
j_gene: TRBJ2-2
v_gene: TRBV5-4
CDR3nt: TGTGCCAGCAGCTACGTAGACAGGGGGGGGAACACCGGGGAGCTGTTTTTT
CDR3aa: CASSYVDRGGNTGELFF

d_gene: NA
abundance: once
j_gene: TRBJ2-5
v_gene: TRBV7-7
CDR3nt: TGTGCCAGCAGTATAGAGAGCCAAGAGACCCAGTACTTC
CDR3aa: CASSIESQETQYF